Detailed here is one T cell receptor beta chain. Germline CDR1 SGHDT, CDR2 YYEEEE. CDR3 size: 14 residues. The V end lost 4 bases, the J end lost 10 bases, and 18 bases lay between the germline ends. The PCR was carried out with 60 Vbeta primers and 13 Jbeta primers. Clones were read by immunoSEQ multiplex PCR, and TCRdb kept only the in-frame ones, dropping some. This sample has 130,000 to 150,000 clones, with roughly 80% found just once. These data come from a study of cytomegalovirus exposure and HLA in healthy donors. The sample was PBMCs. The clonotype was recovered from a female donor in good health and CMV-seronegative. This sequence joins TRBV5-6 and TRBJ2-1, with TRBD2 as a possible D gene (6 bases). Written as DNA, the CDR3 is TGTGCCAGCAGCGGTTGGGCGGGGTTGCCGGAGCAGTTCTTC. It yields the protein CASSGWAGLPEQFF.